The 13 T cell receptor beta chains below were found in one sample sequenced in a study of T-cell reconstitution after alpha-beta-depleted transplantation in children. This sample's TCRbeta library carried unique molecular identifier barcodes. A single record per CDR3 protein comes from TCRdb applying MiXCR to the PCR reads. Among about 70,000 distinct CDR3 sequences listed, approximately 11% were seen once. The specimen was PBMCs, collected before TCRalphabeta/CD19-depleted stem cell transplant. These receptors originate from a boy aged 5-17 years with acute myeloid leukemia, due to receive a stem cell transplant.

This clonotype occurred many times. V and J are TRBV7-9 and TRBJ2-2; tentatively, D is TRBD1 (6 bases). This CDR3 has 16 residues. V was clipped by 5 bases and J by 0 bases, with 13 bases between them. CDR1 and CDR2 (germline): SEHNR, FQNEAQ (reference sequence). The CDR3 loop reads CASSPLGASNTGELFF. In DNA, the CDR3 is TGTGCCAGCAGCCCCCTGGGGGCCTCGAACACCGGGGAGCTGTTTTTT.

This clonotype came up many times. The chain has TRBV20-1 and TRBJ2-1; D possibly matches TRBD1 or TRBD2 (6 bases each). This CDR3 has 15 residues. V was pared by 5 bases and J by 3 bases, with 17 bases between. Germline V gives CDR1 DFQATT, CDR2 SNEGSKA (reference sequence). The CDR3 is CSARRGGSIYNEQFF. The CDR3 coding sequence is TGCAGTGCTCGCAGGGGAGGAAGTATCTACAATGAGCAGTTCTTC.

This clonotype occurred many times. This sequence joins TRBV5-5 and TRBJ1-5; D is perhaps TRBD1 (5 bases). The CDR3 has 14 amino acids. Deletions cut 0 bases from V and 3 bases from J, with 7 bases between. The germline CDR1 and CDR2 sequences are SGHKS and YYEKEE (reference sequence). CDR3 sequence (DNA): TGTGCCAGCAGCTTGGAGGGGTACAATCAGCCCCAGCATTTT. Protein: CASSLEGYNQPQHF. Full variable domain (missing parts from reference TRBV5-5 and TRBJ1-5): DAGVTQSPTHLIKTRGQQVTLRCSPISGHKSVSWYQQVLGQGPQFIFQYYEKEERGRGNFPDRFSARQFPNYSSELNVNALLLGDSALYLCASSLEGYNQPQHFGDGTRLSIL.

On this clonotype: A much larger clonotype is one base distant, so this may be a read error. The J gene is TRBJ1-1, the V gene TRBV7-2; 8 bases line up with TRBD1. The trim removed 5 bases at V and 6 bases at J, leaving 8 bases unmatched. The CDR3 is 14 residues long. Germline assignment: CDR1 SGHTA and CDR2 FQGNSA. CDR3 residues: CASSPRTGYSEAFF. CDR3 in DNA: TGTGCCAGCAGCCCTAGGACAGGGTACTCTGAAGCTTTCTTT.

This clonotype has ten or more counts. For the CDR3, the DNA is TGTGCCAGCAGGGGGAGCGGGAGGTCAAACACCGGGGAGCTGTTTTTT. This gives the protein CASRGSGRSNTGELFF. The genes are TRBV12-3 or TRBV12-4 and TRBJ2-2, with 9 positions matching TRBD2. The CDR3 extends over 16 amino acids. Trimming removed 6 bases from V and 2 bases from J; junction bases left unmatched: 7.

There are many counts of this clonotype. The chain joins TRBV7-2 to TRBJ2-3; 10 bases agree with TRBD2. Losses at the gene ends were 4 bases for V and 2 bases for J; bases not matched to a gene: 6. The CDR3 is made up of 16 amino acids. CDR1 and CDR2 from the germline V gene are SGHTA and FQGNSA. This chain's CDR3 is CASSSPLAGATDTQYF. Here the CDR3 DNA reads TGTGCCAGCAGCTCCCCGCTAGCGGGAGCCACAGATACGCAGTATTTT.

In its sample, this clonotype was seen a few times. The chain has TRBV7-2 and TRBJ2-7; a weak D match, TRBD2 (5 bases). The CDR3 is 15 amino acids. V lost 5 bases, J lost 5 bases, and 19 bases lay in between. The germline V gene has CDR1 SGHTA and CDR2 FQGNSA. The CDR3 sequence is CASSILASFSNEQYF. CDR3 bases: TGTGCCAGCAGCATCCTGGCTAGCTTTTCCAACGAGCAGTACTTC.

This clonotype was seen many times. This rearrangement joins TRBV12-3 or TRBV12-4 to TRBJ1-5; tentative D call: TRBD1 (5 bases). Trimming stripped 5 bases from V and 2 bases from J, with 13 bases between. This CDR3 contains 15 residues. Written as DNA, the CDR3 is TGTGCCAGCAGTCAACAGGCCGGGGGCAATCAGCCCCAGCATTTT. Encoded protein: CASSQQAGGNQPQHF.

Ten or more counts support this clonotype. The chain is built from TRBV3-1 and TRBJ2-3, with D unresolved. CDR3 size: 17 residues. The germline CDR1 and CDR2 sequences are LGHDT and YNNKEL (reference sequence). Trimming took 2 bases from V and 0 from J, leaving 15 bases between them. The DNA for the CDR3 is TGTGCCAGCAGCCAACGTATTCGCCTTTCTAGCACAGATACGCAGTATTTT. It translates to CASSQRIRLSSTDTQYF.

This clonotype was recorded many times. This chain uses TRBV5-5 with TRBJ1-2, with D possibly matching TRBD1 (6 bases). The germline V and J ends were trimmed by 2 bases and 4 bases, with 9 bases remaining between them. The CDR3 totals 13 residues. CDR1 SGHKS and CDR2 YYEKEE come from the germline V gene (reference sequence). CDR3 DNA: TGTGCCAGCAGCTTTCCGGACAGCTATGGCTACACCTTC. Its protein product is CASSFPDSYGYTF.

This clonotype has a count of ten or more. V gene TRBV12-3 or TRBV12-4 combines with J gene TRBJ2-2; no reliable D call. V dropped 2 bases and J dropped 6 bases, with 22 bases sitting between them. The CDR3 extends over 18 amino acids. The CDR3 loop reads CASSLYFPGHYGSGELFF. For the CDR3, the DNA is TGTGCCAGCAGTTTATATTTCCCAGGTCATTACGGATCCGGGGAGCTGTTTTTT.

This clonotype was seen only a few times. The chain employs TRBV11-2 and TRBJ2-1; 8 bases match TRBD2. The CDR3 length is 15 residues. The trim removed 5 bases at V and 8 bases at J, leaving 11 bases unmatched. CDR1 SGHAT and CDR2 FQNNGV come from the germline V gene. In DNA form, the CDR3 reads TGTGCCAGCAGCCTTCCAGCGGGGGTAAGGTATGAGCAGTTCTTC. Its protein is CASSLPAGVRYEQFF.

The chain has TRBV12-3 or TRBV12-4 and TRBJ2-1; perhaps TRBD2 as D (7 bases). This CDR3 comprises 15 residues. V lost 2 bases and J 4 bases, leaving 12 bases between the germline ends. The CDR3 spells CASSLLGGPYNEQFF. CDR3 in DNA: TGTGCCAGCAGTTTACTCGGGGGGCCTTACAATGAGCAGTTCTTC.